A single sample gave rise to the 6 T cell receptor beta chains below, sequenced in a study of vaccination and CD4 T cells after COVID-19. These TCRs' antigens remain unknown. Treatment of the sample: roughly nine-day PBMC culture with coronavirus spike peptide pools or control peptides (ViraFEST assay). Sequencing of cultured CD4+ T cell DNA used the Oncomine TCR Beta short-read assay. MiXCR, run by TCRdb on the PCR reads, gives a single entry per CDR3 protein. The sample lists over 4,500 distinct CDR3 sequences, about 32% occurring once. Sequences were derived from CD4+ T cells from blood, cultured in vitro, sampled after SARS-CoV-2 vaccination. These receptors all come from a human donor who had recovered from COVID-19.

This clonotype is medium-sized. The J gene is TRBJ2-7, the V gene TRBV20-1; TRBD2 matches 10 bases. The CDR3 has 14 amino acids. Germline CDR1 is DFQATT and CDR2 is SNEGSKA (reference sequence). The ends lost 6 bases at V and 6 bases at J; junction bases unmatched: 11. The chain's CDR3 is CSAPRPSGRGEQYF. CDR3 in DNA: TGCAGTGCCCCAAGGCCCAGCGGGAGGGGCGAGCAGTACTTC.

This clonotype was observed a handful of times. The genes are TRBV28 and TRBJ2-7; D remains unclear. Trimming removed 8 bases from V and 9 bases from J, with 14 bases in between. Per the germline V gene, CDR1 is MDHEN and CDR2 is SYDVKM. This CDR3 is 11 amino acids long. The CDR3 DNA sequence: TGTGCCAGCTGGTCCCAAATAGGGCAGTACTTC. Its protein is CASWSQIGQYF. Combining the CDR3 with reference TRBV28 and TRBJ2-7 gives the whole variable domain DVKVTQSSRYLVKRTGEKVFLECVQDMDHENMFWYRQDPGLGLRLIYFSYDVKMKEKGDIPEGYSVSREKKERFSLILESASTNQTSMYLCASWSQIGQYFGPGTRLTVT.

The table lists this clonotype with a few counts. The chain couples TRBV20-1 to TRBJ1-6; 10 bases line up with TRBD1. The CDR3 covers 16 residues. Germline CDR1 and CDR2: DFQATT and SNEGSKA (reference sequence). V lost 2 bases and J lost 8; bases outside the gene matches: 9. The CDR3 DNA sequence: TGCAGTGCTAGAAAACACTCGGGACAGGGGTATTCACCCCTCCACTTT. This translates into CSARKHSGQGYSPLHF.

The rearrangement uses TRBV5-4 and TRBJ2-3; D unresolved. V lost 0 bases and J 3 bases, leaving 5 bases between the germline ends. The CDR3 consists of 13 residues. CDR1 is SGHNT, CDR2 YYREEE, per germline (reference sequence). The CDR3 DNA follows: TGTGCCAGCAGCTTGGCTGAGACAGATACGCAGTATTTT. This translates into CASSLAETDTQYF.

This clonotype was recorded a few times. This chain uses TRBV20-1 with TRBJ1-1; D possibly corresponds to TRBD1 (6 bases). Trimming stripped 5 bases from V and 1 base from J, with 20 bases between. There are 16 residues in the CDR3. Germline values: CDR1 DFQATT, CDR2 SNEGSKA (reference sequence). The CDR3 loop reads CSAPGHSGRSNTEAFF. The CDR3 bases are TGCAGTGCTCCGGGACACTCCGGGAGATCGAACACTGAAGCTTTCTTT.

This clonotype was counted only a few times. The rearrangement uses TRBV2 and TRBJ2-7, with TRBD2 identical over 10 bases. Looked up from germline, CDR1 is SNHLY and CDR2 is FYNNEI. The junction had 12 bases not matched to a gene; V was cut back by 4 bases and J by 3 bases. The CDR3 length is 17 residues. The CDR3 DNA sequence: TGTGCCAGCAGTGGGGCTAGCGGGGGCCCTCGGGGCTACGAGCAGTACTTC. This sequence encodes CASSGASGGPRGYEQYF.